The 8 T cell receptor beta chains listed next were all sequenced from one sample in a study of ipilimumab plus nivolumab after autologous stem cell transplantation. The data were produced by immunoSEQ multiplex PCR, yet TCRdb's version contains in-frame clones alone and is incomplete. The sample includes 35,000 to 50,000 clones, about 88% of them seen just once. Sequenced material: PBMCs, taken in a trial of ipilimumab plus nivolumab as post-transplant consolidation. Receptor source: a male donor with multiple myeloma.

CDR3 nucleotides: TGTGCCAGCTCACAACAGGGGGCCGACGGGGAGCTGTTTTTT. It translates to CASSQQGADGELFF. V usage is TRBV18 and J usage is TRBJ2-2; 9 bases match TRBD1. CDR1 and CDR2 from the germline V gene are KGHSH and LQKENI. The CDR3 extends over 14 amino acids. J was trimmed by 7 bases and V by 4 bases; bases with no gene match: 4.

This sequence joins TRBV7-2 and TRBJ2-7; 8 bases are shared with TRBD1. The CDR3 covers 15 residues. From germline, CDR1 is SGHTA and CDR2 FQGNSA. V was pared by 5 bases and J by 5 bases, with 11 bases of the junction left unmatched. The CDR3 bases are TGTGCCAGCAGCCTCCGGACAGGGAATTTCCACGAGCAGTACTTC. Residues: CASSLRTGNFHEQYF.

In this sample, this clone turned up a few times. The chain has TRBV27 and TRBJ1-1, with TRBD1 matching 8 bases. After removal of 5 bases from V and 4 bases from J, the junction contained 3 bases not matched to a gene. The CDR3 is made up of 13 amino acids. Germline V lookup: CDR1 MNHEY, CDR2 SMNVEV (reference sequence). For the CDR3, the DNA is TGTGCCAGCAGTGTAACAGGGGGCACTGAAGCTTTCTTT. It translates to CASSVTGGTEAFF.

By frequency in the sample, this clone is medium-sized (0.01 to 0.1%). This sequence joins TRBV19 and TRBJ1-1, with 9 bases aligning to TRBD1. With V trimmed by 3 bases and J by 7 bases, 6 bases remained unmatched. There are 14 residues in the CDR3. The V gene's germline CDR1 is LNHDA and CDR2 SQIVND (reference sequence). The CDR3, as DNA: TGTGCCAGTAGTATCTCTCCGGGACAGGGTGAAGCTTTCTTT. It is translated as CASSISPGQGEAFF.

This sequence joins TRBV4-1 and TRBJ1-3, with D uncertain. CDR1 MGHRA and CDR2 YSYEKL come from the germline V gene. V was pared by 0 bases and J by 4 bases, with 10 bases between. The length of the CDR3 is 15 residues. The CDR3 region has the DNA TGCGCCAGCAGCCAAGATGATTTACTCGGAAACACCATATATTTT. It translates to CASSQDDLLGNTIYF.

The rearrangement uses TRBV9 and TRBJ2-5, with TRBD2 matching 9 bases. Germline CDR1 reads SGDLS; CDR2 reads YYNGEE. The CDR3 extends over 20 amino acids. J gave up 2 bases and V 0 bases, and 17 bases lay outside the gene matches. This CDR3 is CASSVATAGGGGGEQETQYF. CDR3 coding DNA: TGTGCCAGCAGCGTAGCTACAGCGGGAGGCGGAGGGGGTGAGCAAGAGACCCAGTACTTC. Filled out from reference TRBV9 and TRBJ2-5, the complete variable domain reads DSGVTQTPKHLITATGQRVTLRCSPRSGDLSVYWYQQSLDQGLQFLIQYYNGEERAKGNILERFSAQQFPDLHSELNLSSLELGDSALYFCASSVATAGGGGGEQETQYFGPGTRLLVL.

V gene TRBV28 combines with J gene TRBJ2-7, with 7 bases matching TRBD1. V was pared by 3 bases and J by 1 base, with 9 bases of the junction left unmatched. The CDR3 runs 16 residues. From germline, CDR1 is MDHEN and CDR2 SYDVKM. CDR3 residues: CASSLVPQGISYEQYF. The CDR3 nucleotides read TGTGCCAGCAGTTTGGTCCCACAGGGGATTTCCTACGAGCAGTACTTC.

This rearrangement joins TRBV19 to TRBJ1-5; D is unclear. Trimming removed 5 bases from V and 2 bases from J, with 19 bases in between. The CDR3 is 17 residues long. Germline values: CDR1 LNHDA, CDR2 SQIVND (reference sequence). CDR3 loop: CASSSSPQDGGNQPQHF. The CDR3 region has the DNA TGTGCCAGTAGTTCCTCCCCCCAGGATGGGGGCAATCAGCCCCAGCATTTT. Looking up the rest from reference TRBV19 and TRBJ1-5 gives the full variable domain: DGGITQSPKYLFRKEGQNVTLSCEQNLNHDAMYWYRQDPGQGLRLIYYSQIVNDFQKGDIAEGYSVSREKKESFPLTVTSAQKNPTAFYLCASSSSPQDGGNQPQHFGDGTRLSIL.